This T cell receptor (beta chain) was recorded in a study of T cells after posttransplantation cyclophosphamide. Controls had myeloablative marrow grafts with methotrexate and calcineurin inhibitor, sampled at 1 year. The V end was cut by 3 bases, the J end by 5 bases, with 7 bases between. CDR1 and CDR2 from the germline V gene are KGHSH and LQKENI. The CDR3 is made up of 13 amino acids. Notes on the study in general: Later blood repertoires were often dominated by clones from the donor CD8+ memory compartment. Tissue-infiltrating T cells from skin or gut overlapped little with blood T cells. Recipient CMV seropositivity and CMV reactivation strongly tracked TRB clonality.

On this clone itself: Its antigen is as yet unknown. The same CDR3 can be traced to other DNA sequences in this sample.

The assay was immunoSEQ multiplex PCR, and TCRdb's table has in-frame clones only and misses some. The sample includes roughly 19,000 clones, 75% to 90% of them seen just once. The sample here was PBMCs, taken around 370 days after allogeneic stem cell transplant with calcineurin inhibitor and methotrexate. The clonotype was recovered from a female patient aged 25-39 years who received an allogeneic stem cell transplant from an unrelated donor, was CMV-positive, and had acute and chronic GVHD. The T cells may come from the graft donor. The rearrangement uses TRBV18 and TRBJ1-4; D remains ambiguous. The DNA for the CDR3 is TGTGCCAGCTCACCGGGAGAAAATGAAAAACTGTTTTTT. Protein product: CASSPGENEKLFF.